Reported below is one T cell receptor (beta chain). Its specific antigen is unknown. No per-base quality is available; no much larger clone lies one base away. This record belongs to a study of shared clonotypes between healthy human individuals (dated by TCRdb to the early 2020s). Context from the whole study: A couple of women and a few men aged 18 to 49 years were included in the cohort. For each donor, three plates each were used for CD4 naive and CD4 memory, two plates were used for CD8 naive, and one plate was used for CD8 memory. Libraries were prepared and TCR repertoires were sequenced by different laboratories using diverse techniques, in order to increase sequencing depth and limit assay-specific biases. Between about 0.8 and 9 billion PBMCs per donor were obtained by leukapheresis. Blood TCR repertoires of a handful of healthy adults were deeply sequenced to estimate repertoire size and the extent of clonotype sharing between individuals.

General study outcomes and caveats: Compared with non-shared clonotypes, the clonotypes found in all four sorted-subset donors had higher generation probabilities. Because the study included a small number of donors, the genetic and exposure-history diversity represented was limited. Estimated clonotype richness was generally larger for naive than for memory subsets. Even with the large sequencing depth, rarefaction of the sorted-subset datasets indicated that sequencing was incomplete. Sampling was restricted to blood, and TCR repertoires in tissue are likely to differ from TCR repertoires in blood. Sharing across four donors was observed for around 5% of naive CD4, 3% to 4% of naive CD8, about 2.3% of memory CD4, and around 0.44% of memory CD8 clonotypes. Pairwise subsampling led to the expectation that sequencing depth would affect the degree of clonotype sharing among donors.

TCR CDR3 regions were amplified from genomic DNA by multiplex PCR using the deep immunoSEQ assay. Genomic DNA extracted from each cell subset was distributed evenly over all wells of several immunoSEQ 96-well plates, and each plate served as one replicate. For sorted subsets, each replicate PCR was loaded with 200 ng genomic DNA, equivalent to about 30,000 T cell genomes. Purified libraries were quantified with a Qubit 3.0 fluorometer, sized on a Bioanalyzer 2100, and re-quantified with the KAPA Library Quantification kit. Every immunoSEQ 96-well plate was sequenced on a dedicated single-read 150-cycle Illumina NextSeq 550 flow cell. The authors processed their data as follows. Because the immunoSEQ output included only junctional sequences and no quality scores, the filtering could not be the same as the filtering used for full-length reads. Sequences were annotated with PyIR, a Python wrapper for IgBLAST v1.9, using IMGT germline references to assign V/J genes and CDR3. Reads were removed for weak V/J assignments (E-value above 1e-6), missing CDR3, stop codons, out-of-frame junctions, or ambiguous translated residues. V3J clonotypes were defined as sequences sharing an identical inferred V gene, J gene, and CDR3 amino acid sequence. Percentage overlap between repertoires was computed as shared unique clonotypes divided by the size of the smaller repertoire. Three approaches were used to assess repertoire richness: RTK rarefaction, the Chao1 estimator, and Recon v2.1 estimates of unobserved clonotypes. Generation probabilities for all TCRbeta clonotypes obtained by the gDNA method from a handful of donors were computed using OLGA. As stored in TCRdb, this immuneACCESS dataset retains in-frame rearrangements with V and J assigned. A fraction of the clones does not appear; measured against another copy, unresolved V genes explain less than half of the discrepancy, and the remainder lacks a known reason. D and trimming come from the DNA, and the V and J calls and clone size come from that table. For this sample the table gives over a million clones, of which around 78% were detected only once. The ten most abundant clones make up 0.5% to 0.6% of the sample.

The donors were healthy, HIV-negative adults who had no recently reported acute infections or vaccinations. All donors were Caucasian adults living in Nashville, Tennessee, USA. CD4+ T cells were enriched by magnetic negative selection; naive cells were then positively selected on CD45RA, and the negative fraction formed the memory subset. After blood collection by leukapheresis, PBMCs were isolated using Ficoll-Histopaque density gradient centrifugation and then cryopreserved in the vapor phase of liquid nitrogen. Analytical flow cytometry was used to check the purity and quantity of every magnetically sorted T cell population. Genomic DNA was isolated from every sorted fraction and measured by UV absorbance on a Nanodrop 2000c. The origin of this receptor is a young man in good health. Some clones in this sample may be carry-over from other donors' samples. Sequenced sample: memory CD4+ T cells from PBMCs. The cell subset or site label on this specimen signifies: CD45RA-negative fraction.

The bases are TGCGCCAGCAGCCAGCGAGTAACCGGGACAGTTGCCTACGAGCAGTACTTC. The translation is CASSQRVTGTVAYEQYF. The chain couples TRBV4-3 to TRBJ2-7, and 7 junctional nucleotides match TRBD1. The germline V and J ends show losses of 3 bases and 2 bases respectively, and no gene match explains 13 bases of the junction. The germline V gene gives CDR1 as LGHNA and CDR2 as YSLEER. Taken from cysteine to phenylalanine, the CDR3 has 17 residues. CDR3 DNA is the only sequence kept; it has 51 bases, read in frame from the first base.